The T cell receptor (beta chain) under discussion was sequenced for a study of molecular identifiers for immune sequencing clone quantification. Sorted naive CD8 T cells, roughly 19,000 to 1,100,000, were sequenced from 10%, 30% or 50% RNA. Via MiXCR, TCRdb re-called the PCR reads, giving one row per CDR3 protein. There are about 510,000 distinct CDR3 sequences in the sample; around 23% occur only once, and around 0.79% lies in the top ten. Whole-study findings and limits: Clones above 20 RNA copies held over 98% of effector molecules, under 1% in naive cells.

This clonotype was detected only a few times. The antigen is not known. The sample consisted of naive CD8+ T cells from blood, with Jurkat cell RNA spiked in. Noted subset: FACS-sorted CD8+CD4-CCR7+CD45RA+ naive T cells. The sequence was collected from a human donor in good health. Some libraries in this study had Jurkat cell RNA spiked in.

The CDR3 DNA sequence: TGCAGTGCTAGAGGGGACTTTTCTAGCACAGATACGCAGTATTTT. Protein: CSARGDFSSTDTQYF. The J gene is TRBJ2-3, the V gene TRBV20-1; D might be TRBD2 (6 bases). Germline assignment: CDR1 DFQATT and CDR2 SNEGSKA (reference sequence). This CDR3 comprises 15 residues. Trimming shortened V by 1 base and J by 0 bases, and 11 bases separated the two germline ends.